The rows below give T cell receptor beta chains drawn from one sample of a study of tumor-infiltrating lymphocytes in primary liver carcinoma. One entry per CDR3 protein results from TCRdb running MiXCR on the multiplex PCR reads. The sample includes around 20,000 distinct CDR3 sequences, around three quarters of them seen just once. Sequencing was performed on liver tumor tissue from sampling region 4. These receptors were obtained from a young woman with primary liver carcinoma and hepatitis B virus infection. The CDR3 runs from the conserved cysteine through the conserved F or W. The order of the fields is V gene, J gene, clone size, D gene, CDR3 protein, CDR3 DNA. A D gene is named only where the DNA matches it firmly. Clone size, where shown, is once, few, many, or a class for clones that have expanded.

>TRBV11-2|TRBJ2-3|NA|NA
CASSPWSTDTQYF
TGTGCCAGCAGCCCCTGGAGCACAGATACGCAGTATTTT
>TRBV5-1|TRBJ2-1|NA|NA
CVSSPLGVSSYNKQFF
TGCGTCAGCAGCCCTCTGGGCGTCAGCTCCTACAATAAGCAGTTCTTC
>TRBV11-2|TRBJ2-7|NA|NA
CASSLGPTEQYF
TGTGCCAGCAGCTTAGGTCCCACCGAGCAGTACTTC
>TRBV6-5|TRBJ2-6|few|TRBD1
CAIRLGQGPSGANVLTF
TGTGCCATCAGATTAGGACAGGGACCCTCTGGGGCCAACGTCCTGACTTTC
>TRBV6-5|TRBJ2-2|many|TRBD1
CASSYSIGTGGGGELFF
TGTGCCAGCAGTTATTCAATAGGGACAGGGGGCGGAGGGGAGCTGTTTTTT
>TRBV6-5|TRBJ1-2|NA|TRBD1
CAVRDRAIGRGGYTF
TGTGCCGTCCGGGACAGGGCGATAGGTAGAGGTGGCTACACCTTC
>TRBV11-1|TRBJ1-1|NA|NA
CASSFGSGYTEAFF
TGCGCCAGCAGCTTCGGGTCGGGCTACACTGAAGCTTTCTTT
>TRBV11-2|TRBJ2-7|NA|NA
CASSRLGIGGEQYF
TGTGCCAGCAGCCGCCTCGGGATAGGGGGCGAGCAGTACTTC
>TRBV4-3|TRBJ1-6|NA|NA
CTSSQESSYNSPLHF
TGTACCAGCAGCCAAGAGAGCTCTTATAATTCACCCCTCCACTTT
>TRBV10-3|TRBJ2-7|NA|NA
CAIRDDKLYYEQYF
TGCGCCATCCGTGATGACAAGCTTTATTACGAGCAGTACTTC
>TRBV11-1|TRBJ2-7|NA|NA
CARSLRDARFYEQYF
TGCGCCAGGAGCCTCCGGGACGCCCGTTTCTACGAGCAGTACTTC
>TRBV7-9|TRBJ2-3|NA|TRBD2
CASSLLVAGATDMQYF
TGTGCCAGCAGTCTATTAGTAGCGGGAGCCACAGATATGCAGTATTTT
>TRBV12-3/TRBV12-4|TRBJ1-1|NA|NA
CASSPGGGFEAFF
TGTGCCAGCAGTCCTGGGGGGGGTTTTGAAGCTTTCTTT
>TRBV11-2|TRBJ1-1|NA|TRBD1
CQQRSGQGAQEVEYTEAFF
TGCCAGCAGCGCTCGGGACAGGGGGCACAAGAGGTGGAGTACACTGAAGCTTTCTTT
>TRBV6-5|TRBJ1-6|NA|NA
CACRKRSATLSPLHF
TGTGCCTGCAGGAAAAGGAGTGCCACCCTTTCACCCCTCCACTTT
>TRBV29-1|TRBJ1-2|NA|NA
CSVNREGRGYGYTF
TGCAGTGTTAATAGAGAGGGGAGAGGCTATGGCTACACCTTC
>TRBV11-1|TRBJ1-1|NA|NA
CVRSFRLNTEAFF
TGTGTCAGGAGCTTCCGGCTGAACACTGAAGCTTTTTTT
>TRBV4-2|TRBJ2-2|NA|TRBD1
CASSQVFLGQGPTKNTGERFF
TGTGCCAGCAGCCAAGTATTTTTGGGACAGGGGCCGACAAAGAACACCGGGGAGCGGTTTTTT
>TRBV6-1|TRBJ2-7|medium-sized|NA
CASTRITDYEQYF
TGTGCCAGCACCCGAATTACTGACTACGAGCAGTACTTC
>TRBV11-1|TRBJ1-1|NA|NA
CASNFRLNPGAFF
TGTGCCAGCAACTTCCGGCTGAACCCTGGAGCTTTCTTT
>TRBV11-2|TRBJ2-2|NA|TRBD1
CASSLVQDRGRRELLF
TGTGCCAGCAGCTTAGTTCAGGACAGGGGGCGCCGGGAGTTGTTATTT
>TRBV5-6|TRBJ1-5|NA|NA
CASSLSGTNQPQHF
TGTGCCAGTAGCTTGAGTGGGACCAATCAGCCCCAGCATTTC
>TRBV2|TRBJ2-7|NA|NA
CVSSDLRPGTYEQYF
TGTGTCAGCAGTGATCTGCGGCCAGGGACCTACGAGCAGTACTTC
>TRBV11-2|TRBJ1-1|NA|TRBD1
CASSARDRGRKRWSNTETFF
TGTGCTAGTAGCGCTCGGGACAGGGGGCGCAAGAGGTGGAGTAACACTGAAACGTTCTTT
>TRBV12-3/TRBV12-4|TRBJ1-2|NA|NA
CASSLTGTLDGNYGYTF
TGTGCCAGCAGTTTGACGGGGACGCTAGACGGGAACTATGGCTACACCTTC
>TRBV11-2|TRBJ2-7|NA|TRBD2
CASTTPGREARGEQYF
TGTGCCAGCACGACTCCTGGGCGGGAGGCAAGGGGGGAGCAGTACTTC